This TCR beta chain was retrieved from a study of T cells after yellow fever vaccination. This clonotype showed up many times. Germline trimming cut 6 bases from V and 5 bases from J; bases unmatched to any gene: 10. This CDR3 is 15 amino acids long. CDR1 SQVTM and CDR2 ANQGSEA come from the germline V gene. TCRdb re-analysed the 5' RACE reads in MiXCR, keeping a single row per CDR3 protein. The data hold 150,000 to 200,000 distinct CDR3 sequences, with approximately 9.9% observed a single time. The V call is TRBV29-1, the J call TRBJ1-3; 10 bases fit TRBD1. Source: CD8+ T cells sorted from PBMCs, taken 45 days after the yellow fever booster vaccination. This TCR derives from a man younger than 35 who received the YFV17D yellow fever vaccine. The CDR3 DNA sequence: TGCAGCGTCTCCCGGACAGGGGGTGGAAGAAACACCATATATTTT. It is translated as CSVSRTGGGRNTIYF. The full variable domain, with the rest looked up from reference TRBV29-1 and TRBJ1-3, is SAVISQKPSRDICQRGTSLTIQCQVDSQVTMMFWYRQQPGQSLTLIATANQGSEATYESGFVIDKFPISRPNLTFSTLTVSNMSPEDSSIYLCSVSRTGGGRNTIYFGEGSWLTVV.